The clone carrying this TCR beta chain was seen only once. This record comes from a study of blood T cell repertoires in COVID-19. As for the study in general: Italy, Spain and the United States were the sources of the convalescent and acute COVID-19 samples. PBMCs, B-cell-depleted T cells, or T cells were the source of the cDNA or gDNA that made up the material.

Under the authors' procedure: Cell counts per sample came from amplifying reference gene primers. Clones were read by immunoSEQ multiplex PCR, and TCRdb kept only the in-frame ones, dropping some. From that table come the V and J calls and clone size; the DNA was used to work out D and trimming. The sample has 150,000 to 200,000 clones, more than 85% seen once. Germline CDR1 is SGHTA and CDR2 is FQGNSA. V was cut by 1 base and J by 3 bases, with 13 bases left in between. This CDR3 has 17 residues. This TCR came from a woman older than 75 in a cohort sampled during active or convalescent COVID-19. V usage is TRBV7-2 and J usage is TRBJ1-6, with TRBD1 as a possible D gene (5 bases). Sample: peripheral blood. CDR3: CASSLDPQGGYNSPLHF. As DNA, the CDR3 is TGTGCCAGCAGCTTAGATCCCCAGGGCGGCTATAATTCACCCCTCCACTTT.